This T cell receptor beta chain was recovered during a study of cytomegalovirus exposure and HLA in healthy donors. Primers for the PCR totalled 60 Vbeta and 13 Jbeta. The data were produced by immunoSEQ multiplex PCR, yet TCRdb's version contains in-frame clones alone and is incomplete. The sample carries approximately 170,000 clones, more than 80% recorded once. CDR1 is GTSNPN, CDR2 SVGIG, per germline (reference sequence). V was pared by 1 base and J by 8 bases, with 12 bases of the junction left unmatched. The CDR3 consists of 16 residues. Study results and limitations: A later analysis by the authors found several of the most significant clusters apparently linked to common viral pathogens. Reported performance of the classifier showed diagnosis of cytomegalovirus status with high specificity and sensitivity.

A remark on this clone: Antigen specificity is unknown.

The chain links TRBV30 to TRBJ2-2, with 8 nucleotides matching TRBD2. The sequencing input was PBMCs. This clonotype was obtained from a woman aged 18-29 years in good health and CMV-seronegative. The CDR3 DNA reads as TGTGCCTGGAGTGAAAAGCACAAGCGGGAGTGGGGGGAGCTGTTTTTT. Its protein is CAWSEKHKREWGELFF.